These 10 T cell receptor beta chains were all obtained from the same sample, sequenced in a study of regulatory T cells in long-lasting Graves disease. Assembly of TCR beta libraries relied on iRepertoire HTBI primers together with Arm-PCR of CDR3 regions. TCRdb recomputed calls from the multiplex PCR reads with MiXCR, one row per CDR3 protein. In the table there are 400,000 to 500,000 distinct CDR3 sequences, roughly 20% of which are singletons. Time point given: persistent/refractory GD, antithyroid drugs over 5 years with positive TRAb. PBMC-derived RNA was used for the TCR library. The specimen comprised peripheral blood mononuclear cells (PBMCs), sampled when the disease was refractory, from a patient treated with antithyroid drugs. The source of these receptors is a female donor with Graves disease.

The chain couples TRBV20-1 to TRBJ2-7; no clear D gene. This CDR3 is built from 14 residues. Deletions cut 0 bases from V and 0 bases from J, with 9 bases between. Germline CDR1 DFQATT, CDR2 SNEGSKA (reference sequence). The CDR3, as DNA: TGCAGTGCTAGAGATGAGACTGGCTCCTACGAGCAGTACTTC. This codes for CSARDETGSYEQYF.

V is TRBV2 and J is TRBJ2-1; 10 nucleotides match TRBD2. CDR3 length equals 16 residues. With V trimmed by 6 bases and J by 7 bases, 12 bases remained unmatched. CDR1 and CDR2 from the germline V gene are SNHLY and FYNNEI. The CDR3 DNA is TGTGCCAGCAGAGATCCGGGACTAGCGAGGGGGAATGAGCAGTTCTTC. Translated, it gives CASRDPGLARGNEQFF.

Only a few counts were recorded for this clonotype. The rearrangement joins TRBV3-1 to TRBJ2-5; perhaps TRBD1 as D (5 bases). V was pared by 4 bases and J by 5 bases, with 14 bases between. Germline-derived CDR1 and CDR2 are LGHDT and YNNKEL (reference sequence). The CDR3 has 14 residues. This chain's CDR3 is CASSPIQVWETQYF. The CDR3 DNA reads as TGTGCCAGCAGCCCTATACAGGTTTGGGAGACCCAGTACTTC.

About this clonotype: A clone one base away is much larger, so this may be a read error. The CDR3 coding sequence is TGTGCCAGCGGTCTATCGGGCAGGGGTAATCAGCCCCAGCATTTT. It yields the protein CASGLSGRGNQPQHF. This sequence joins TRBV28 and TRBJ1-5, with a possible D match to TRBD1 (6 bases). V lost 8 bases to trimming and J lost 4 bases, with 18 bases between them. Germline V CDR1 and CDR2: MDHEN, SYDVKM. The length of the CDR3 is 15 residues.

The V and J genes are TRBV7-7 and TRBJ2-2, with D perhaps being TRBD1 or TRBD2 (6 bases each). This CDR3 contains 13 residues. Germline-derived CDR1 and CDR2 are SSHAT and FNYEAQ (reference sequence). CDR3 bases: TGTGCTGAAAGGGGGGTGAACACCGGGGAGCTGTTTTTT. It specifies CAERGVNTGELFF.

This sequence joins TRBV30 and TRBJ1-2; 8 bases are shared with TRBD1. Germline trimming cut 3 bases from V and 2 bases from J; bases unmatched to any gene: 20. CDR3 length: 19 residues. Looked up from germline, CDR1 is GTSNPN and CDR2 is SVGIG (reference sequence). The CDR3 spells CAWSLGLFRTGRKNYGYTF. DNA of the CDR3: TGTGCCTGGAGCTTGGGGTTGTTTCGGACAGGGAGAAAGAACTATGGCTACACCTTC. The variable domain in full, with the rest retrieved from reference TRBV30 and TRBJ1-2, is SQTIHQWPATLVQPVGSPLSLECTVEGTSNPNLYWYRQAAGRGLQLLFYSVGIGQISSEVPQNLSASRPQDRQFILSSKKLLLSDSGFYLCAWSLGLFRTGRKNYGYTFGSGTRLTVV.

This clonotype was detected only a few times. The V call is TRBV14, the J call TRBJ2-2, with 9 bases that match TRBD1. Trimming removed 1 base from V and 0 bases from J; junction bases left unmatched: 6. CDR1 and CDR2 (germline): SGHDN, FVKESK. The CDR3 extends over 18 amino acids. The CDR3 here is CASSQGFNRGPNTGELFF. The CDR3 DNA follows: TGTGCCAGCAGCCAAGGGTTTAACAGGGGGCCGAACACCGGGGAGCTGTTTTTT.

The sample holds many counts of this clonotype. This chain connects TRBV7-3 to TRBJ2-2; D not resolved. The CDR3 loop spans 14 amino acids. Trimming stripped 5 bases from V and 1 base from J, with 8 bases between. From germline, CDR1 is SGHTA and CDR2 FQGTGA. This CDR3 reads CASSAQGNTGELFF. CDR3 bases: TGTGCCAGCAGCGCCCAAGGGAACACCGGGGAGCTGTTTTTT.

This clonotype was seen at least ten times. This chain joins TRBV2 and TRBJ2-7, with 7 bases aligning to TRBD1. The CDR3 contains 15 residues. Unmatched junction bases numbered 12, after V lost 10 bases and J lost 0 bases. Germline values: CDR1 SNHLY, CDR2 FYNNEI. The CDR3, as DNA: TGTGCCACATCACAACAGGGGCTGAGCTCCTACGAGCAGTACTTC. It codes for CATSQQGLSSYEQYF.

The J gene is TRBJ2-5, the V gene TRBV7-9, with D hard to call. Germline assignment: CDR1 SEHNR and CDR2 FQNEAQ (reference sequence). The length of the CDR3 is 12 residues. Trimming took off 2 bases at V and 5 bases at J, with 6 bases between the two ends. CDR3 residues: CASSLYFETQYF. CDR3 bases: TGTGCCAGCAGCTTATACTTTGAGACCCAGTACTTC. Variable domain in full (rest from reference TRBV7-9 and TRBJ2-5): DTGVSQNPRHKITKRGQNVTFRCDPISEHNRLYWYRQTLGQGPEFLTYFQNEAQLEKSRLLSDRFSAERPKGSFSTLEIQRTEQGDSAMYLCASSLYFETQYFGPGTRLLVL.